This is a list of T cell receptor beta chains from one sample in a study of shared clonotypes between healthy human individuals. Assay: immunoSEQ multiplex PCR; the TCRdb copy retains only in-frame clones and omits some. The top ten clones hold approximately 0.4% of a sample with more than 2,000,000 clones, approximately 95% of them seen once. The sequenced sample was naive CD4+ T cells from PBMCs. Receptor source: a man between 18 and 29 years old in good health. Some clones in this sample may be carry-over from other donors' samples. Each CDR3 is given with its conserved first and last residue. D genes are given only for firm matches. The size of a clone is reported for some rows only, either as once, few or many, or as a class for expanded clones.

J gene | V gene | clone size | D gene | CDR3 DNA | CDR3 protein
TRBJ1-5 | TRBV5-1 | . | TRBD1 | TGCGCCAGCAGCTTGGCACAGGGGGCTGGGGAGCCCCAGCATTTT | CASSLAQGAGEPQHF
TRBJ2-7 | TRBV5-1 | . | TRBD2 | TGCGCCAGCAGCTGGGGGGAATCTAGCGGGAGGGCCCTGGAGCAGTACTTC | CASSWGESSGRALEQYF
TRBJ1-1 | TRBV14 | . | . | TGTGCCAGCAGCCAAGTGAACCGGAACACTGAAGCTTTCTTT | CASSQVNRNTEAFF
TRBJ1-3 | TRBV2 | . | TRBD1 | TGTGCCAGCAGTTCTACAGGGGTTGCTGGAAACACCATATATTTT | CASSSTGVAGNTIYF
TRBJ2-7 | TRBV6-5 | . | . | TGTGCCAGCTCCAGGACCGGGATCAAGTCCTACGAGCAGTACTTC | CASSRTGIKSYEQYF
TRBJ1-3 | TRBV19 | . | TRBD1 | TGTGCCAGTAGTCTCACAGGGGTCGGAAACACCATATATTTT | CASSLTGVGNTIYF
TRBJ2-5 | TRBV7-2 | . | . | TGTGCCAGCAGCTTGGTGTCAGGGAGGGAGACCCAGTACTTC | CASSLVSGRETQYF
TRBJ1-5 | TRBV6-1 | . | . | TGTGCCAGCGTAGAGACGTATAGCAATCAGCCCCAGCATTTT | CASVETYSNQPQHF
TRBJ2-3 | TRBV30 | . | TRBD2 | TGTGCCTGGAGCGCCGGACTAGCGTCAGATACGCAGTATTTT | CAWSAGLASDTQYF
TRBJ2-7 | TRBV28 | once | TRBD2 | TGTGCCAGCAGGATCGCTAGCGGGAGATTCCACGAGCAGTACTTC | CASRIASGRFHEQYF
TRBJ2-3 | TRBV7-2 | . | . | TGTGCCAGCAGCCCAACCAGCGGAACAGATACGCAGTATTTT | CASSPTSGTDTQYF
TRBJ2-7 | TRBV6-5 | . | TRBD2 | TGTGCCAGCAGTTACTTCAAAAACCCGGGACTAGCTAGGCAGTACTTC | CASSYFKNPGLARQYF
TRBJ1-5 | TRBV4-1 | . | . | TGCGCCAGCAGCCAAGGTCAGTTGGGTTTTCAGCCCCAGCATTTT | CASSQGQLGFQPQHF
TRBJ2-7 | TRBV5-1 | . | TRBD1 | TGCGCCAGCAGCACATCGACAGGGGGCTCCTACGAGCAGTACTTC | CASSTSTGGSYEQYF
TRBJ2-1 | TRBV5-1 | . | TRBD2 | TGCGCCAGCAGCTTGGTCGGCGGGAGGCTAGAGCAGTTCTTC | CASSLVGGRLEQFF
TRBJ2-1 | TRBV9 | . | . | TGTGCCAGCAGCGTAGGTGGGGGCGCGGGACCCGAGCAGTTCTTC | CASSVGGGAGPEQFF
TRBJ1-1 | TRBV30 | few | . | TGTGCCTGCATCCTTGGGGTAGCTTTCTTT | CACILGVAFF
TRBJ1-3 | TRBV28 | . | TRBD1 | TGTGCCAGCAGTCCAGGGGGAATCTCTGGAAACACCATATATTTT | CASSPGGISGNTIYF
TRBJ2-1 | TRBV5-1 | once | TRBD1 | TGCGCCAGCACCCGGACAGGCGGAAGAGAGAGTGAGCAGTTCTTC | CASTRTGGRESEQFF
TRBJ2-7 | TRBV28 | . | TRBD1 | TGTGCCAGCACCCCGGCGGGCAGGGGGGAGCAGTACTTC | CASTPAGRGEQYF
TRBJ2-2 | TRBV4-1 | . | . | TGCGCCAGCAGCCAAGATGGCCCATTAGGGGAGCTGTTTTTT | CASSQDGPLGELFF
TRBJ2-1 | TRBV5-1 | once | TRBD2 | TGCGCCAGCAGGTTCCTAGCGGGAGGTCAGGTTGAGCAGTTCTTC | CASRFLAGGQVEQFF
TRBJ1-2 | TRBV29-1 | once | . | TGCAGCGTTGCTGAATATGGCTACACCTTC | CSVAEYGYTF
TRBJ1-2 | TRBV19 | . | TRBD1 | TGTGCCAGTAGTATTGGCCCACCGGGACAGGGAGAGGGCTACACCTTC | CASSIGPPGQGEGYTF
TRBJ2-1 | TRBV5-1 | . | . | TGCGCCAGCAGCTTGGCCGGCCACCAACCCTACAATGAGCAGTTCTTC | CASSLAGHQPYNEQFF
TRBJ1-4 | TRBV30 | . | . | TGTGCCTGGAGTCCCCCCTGGCAGGTTGAAAAACTGTTTTTT | CAWSPPWQVEKLFF
TRBJ1-5 | TRBV7-3 | . | TRBD1 | TGTGCCAGCAGCACAGGGGGTTGGCTCAATCAGCCCCAGCATTTT | CASSTGGWLNQPQHF
TRBJ2-2 | TRBV7-3 | . | TRBD1 | TGTGCCAGCAGCGACAGGGGTACCGGGGAGCTGTTTTTT | CASSDRGTGELFF
TRBJ2-2 | TRBV18 | . | . | TGTGCCAGCTCATCGACAGTGAACACCGGGGAGCTGTTTTTT | CASSSTVNTGELFF
TRBJ2-1 | TRBV19 | . | . | TGTGCCAGTAGACCGGGGTCTACGTACAATGAGCAGTTCTTC | CASRPGSTYNEQFF
TRBJ2-7 | TRBV28 | once | . | TGTGCCAGCAGTATGTCTCATTCCTACGAGCAGTACTTC | CASSMSHSYEQYF
TRBJ1-2 | TRBV4-1 | . | . | TGCGCCAGCAGCCCCCCCGCGCTAGACTATGGCTACACCTTC | CASSPPALDYGYTF
TRBJ1-2 | TRBV27 | . | . | TGTGCCAGCAGTCCTAGGGAGGGGGGAGGCTACACCTTC | CASSPREGGGYTF
TRBJ2-7 | TRBV4-1 | . | . | TGCGCCAGCAGCCAAGGGGCAGGGATAGCCTACGAGCAGTACTTC | CASSQGAGIAYEQYF
TRBJ2-3 | TRBV9 | . | TRBD1 | TGTGCCAGCAGCGTAGCTAGGGACAGGGGATATACGCAGTATTTT | CASSVARDRGYTQYF
TRBJ2-1 | TRBV4-1 | . | . | TGCGCCAGCAGCCAAGCGTGGAGTGAGCAGTTCTTC | CASSQAWSEQFF
TRBJ2-2 | TRBV30 | . | . | TGTGCCTGGAGTAGAGTTACCGGGGAGCTGTTTTTT | CAWSRVTGELFF
TRBJ2-7 | TRBV6-1 | . | TRBD1 | TGTGCCAGCATTCGGCGGGCCGGGACAGACTACGAGCAGTACTTC | CASIRRAGTDYEQYF
TRBJ1-5 | TRBV30 | . | . | TGTGCCTGGAGCGATCTGGGGGGCCCCAATCAGCCCCAGCATTTT | CAWSDLGGPNQPQHF
TRBJ1-2 | TRBV5-4 | . | . | TGTGCCAGCAGCTCTGCGGTCGCCGGAGGGTCCCTCTATGGCTACACCTTC | CASSSAVAGGSLYGYTF
TRBJ2-7 | TRBV6-5 | . | . | TGTGCCAGCAGTGAGGCCAGGGGTGGATCCGAGCAGTACTTC | CASSEARGGSEQYF
TRBJ1-1 | TRBV28 | . | . | TGTGCCAGCAGTTTATGGGGTGAAGCTTTCTTT | CASSLWGEAFF
TRBJ2-1 | TRBV7-9 | . | TRBD2 | TGTGCCAGCAGTCTAACTAGCGGGGGTCTTGAGCAGTTCTTC | CASSLTSGGLEQFF
TRBJ2-3 | TRBV5-4 | once | . | TGTGCCAGCAGATGGGCCGTTCATGGCACAGATACGCAGTATTTT | CASRWAVHGTDTQYF
TRBJ2-5 | TRBV27 | . | TRBD2 | TGTGCCAGCAGAAAATTCGCGGGGGGGGACCTACAAGAGACCCAGTACTTC | CASRKFAGGDLQETQYF